Below, 16 T cell receptor beta chains from the same sample are listed, as sequenced in a study of beta chain features in type 1 diabetes. The sequenced template was cDNA made from the entire isolated RNA. Here immunoSEQ multiplex PCR was the method, and the copy in TCRdb shows in-frame clones only, minus some. The data contain 240,000 or so clones, under 70% of them seen just once; the ten biggest clones take up 0.053%. Sequencing used naive CD4+ T cells from blood. The origin of the receptors is a young man in good health.

This chain connects TRBV6-5 to TRBJ2-4; D gene uncertain. This CDR3 contains 13 residues. Per the germline V gene, CDR1 is MNHEY and CDR2 is SVGAGI. Trimming cost V 5 bases and J 1 base, with 6 bases left between them. The CDR3 DNA is TGTGCCAGCAGTATCTCGGCCAAAAACATTCAGTACTTC. Residues: CASSISAKNIQYF.

The V gene is TRBV20-1, the J gene TRBJ2-7; a possible D gene is TRBD2 (5 bases). This CDR3 is 11 amino acids long. The germline gives CDR1 DFQATT, CDR2 SNEGSKA (reference sequence). The V gene lost 8 bases and the J gene lost 4 bases, with 12 bases spanning the gap. CDR3 amino acids: CSIARTYEQYF. The CDR3 coding sequence is TGCAGTATAGCGAGGACTTACGAGCAGTACTTC.

This clone was seen only a few times. The chain uses TRBV30 and TRBJ2-2; D may be TRBD1 (5 bases). CDR1 is GTSNPN and CDR2 is SVGIG in the germline V gene (reference sequence). V was shortened by 3 bases and J by 4 bases, with 9 bases between the two germline ends. This CDR3 region has 13 residues. The CDR3 region is CAWRSGRTGELFF. DNA for the CDR3: TGTGCCTGGAGATCAGGGCGCACCGGGGAGCTGTTTTTT.

The chain couples TRBV5-1 to TRBJ2-7; no clear D gene. The CDR3 is 13 residues long. Looked up from germline, CDR1 is SGHRS and CDR2 is YFSETQ. V lost 0 bases and J 6 bases, leaving 10 bases between the germline ends. The CDR3 spells CASSLDPSSEQYF. The CDR3 nucleotides are TGCGCCAGCAGCTTGGACCCATCGAGCGAGCAGTACTTC.

This sequence joins TRBV7-9 and TRBJ2-5, with no clear D. Trimming stripped 6 bases from V and 2 bases from J, with 13 bases between. This CDR3 region has 14 residues. Germline loops: CDR1 SEHNR, CDR2 FQNEAQ (reference sequence). The CDR3 sequence is CASSFSGRQETQYF. The CDR3 nucleotides are TGTGCCAGCAGTTTTTCGGGTCGTCAAGAGACCCAGTACTTC.

The chain has TRBV30 and TRBJ1-1, with TRBD1 matching over 8 bases. Germline V gene data show CDR1 as GTSNPN and CDR2 as SVGIG (reference sequence). Unmatched junction bases numbered 3, after V lost 8 bases and J lost 7 bases. This CDR3 contains 10 residues. CDR3 sequence (DNA): TGTGCCGGGGGACAGGTTGAAGCTTTCTTT. Translation: CAGGQVEAFF.

For the CDR3, the DNA is TGTGCCTGGAGTGAATGGGGGAACACTGAAGCTTTCTTT. It specifies CAWSEWGNTEAFF. This chain links TRBV30 with TRBJ1-1; unclear D gene. Germline lookup yields CDR1 GTSNPN and CDR2 SVGIG (reference sequence). This CDR3 has 13 residues. V lost 1 base and J 1 base, leaving 7 bases between the germline ends.

The chain links TRBV28 to TRBJ2-7, with 7 bases that match TRBD1. Unmatched junction bases numbered 6, after V lost 7 bases and J lost 3 bases. CDR1 is MDHEN, CDR2 SYDVKM, per germline. The CDR3 is made up of 13 amino acids. CDR3 DNA: TGTGCCAGCAAGTGGGCAGGGGGCTACGAGCAGTACTTC. This codes for CASKWAGGYEQYF.

The V gene is TRBV30, the J gene TRBJ1-5, with no clear D. CDR1 and CDR2 from the germline V gene are GTSNPN and SVGIG (reference sequence). Trimming took off 2 bases at V and 2 bases at J, with 7 bases between the two ends. The length of the CDR3 is 13 residues. The CDR3 region is CAWSKGRNQPQHF. CDR3 DNA: TGTGCCTGGAGTAAAGGACGCAATCAGCCCCAGCATTTT.

This clone was counted between two and nine times. The V and J genes are TRBV30 and TRBJ2-5; D gene ambiguous. This CDR3 is built from 13 residues. The ends were cut back, 0 bases at V and 3 bases at J, with 8 bases in the middle. Germline-derived CDR1 and CDR2 are GTSNPN and SVGIG (reference sequence). In nucleotides, the CDR3 is TGTGCCTGGAGTGTGGGCGAGAAAGAGACCCAGTACTTC. This translates into CAWSVGEKETQYF.

V is TRBV7-2 and J is TRBJ1-5; possible D gene TRBD1, 5 bases. In germline, CDR1 is SGHTA, CDR2 FQGNSA. Trimming stripped 5 bases from V and 4 bases from J, with 12 bases between. The length of the CDR3 is 14 residues. The CDR3 loop is CASSRGTGNQPQHF. CDR3 bases: TGTGCCAGCAGCCGTGGGACGGGGAATCAGCCCCAGCATTTT.

There are a few counts of this clone. The chain employs TRBV29-1 and TRBJ2-5; TRBD2 is a possible D gene (6 bases). Germline CDR1 is SQVTM and CDR2 is ANQGSEA. CDR3 length: 12 residues. Trimming shortened V by 8 bases and J by 2 bases, and 12 bases separated the two germline ends. The CDR3: CSLRRDQETQYF. CDR3 sequence (DNA): TGCAGCCTCCGGCGGGATCAAGAGACCCAGTACTTC.

V and J are TRBV6-1 and TRBJ1-6; D ambiguous. Trimming took off 2 bases at V and 7 bases at J, with 15 bases between the two ends. This CDR3 region has 16 residues. Germline-derived CDR1 and CDR2 are MNHNS and SASEGT. The CDR3 DNA reads as TGTGCCAGCAGTGAATGGGATCAGCCTCACAATTCACCCCTCCACTTT. Its protein is CASSEWDQPHNSPLHF.

The V and J genes are TRBV30 and TRBJ2-1; TRBD1 matches 7 bases. From germline, CDR1 is GTSNPN and CDR2 SVGIG (reference sequence). Trimming at V came to 1 base and at J to 1 base, leaving 10 bases not matched to a gene. The CDR3 contains 17 residues. CDR3 bases: TGTGCCTGGAGTGGATCTAGAGGGGGCGCTTCCTACAATGAGCAGTTCTTC. Translating gives CAWSGSRGGASYNEQFF.

The chain employs TRBV19 and TRBJ2-7, with D possibly TRBD1 on 5 matching bases. Germline CDR1 reads LNHDA; CDR2 reads SQIVND (reference sequence). Between the trimmed V and J ends, which lost 5 bases and 9 bases, there was a span of 17 bases. The CDR3 has 13 residues. CDR3 amino acids: CASSSQVHSGQYF. Here the CDR3 DNA reads TGTGCCAGTAGTTCACAGGTCCATTCCGGGCAGTACTTC.

The chain carries TRBV5-6 and TRBJ2-3; D gene ambiguous. Germline CDR1 SGHDT, CDR2 YYEEEE. This CDR3 is built from 17 residues. Trimming pared 0 bases from V and 2 bases from J, leaving 16 bases between. CDR3 loop: CASSLETSPWDTDTQYF. Written as DNA, the CDR3 is TGTGCCAGCAGCTTGGAGACATCCCCGTGGGACACAGATACGCAGTATTTT.